This TCR beta chain was captured in a study of CD8 T cells in Susac syndrome. Study-level findings and limits: TCR sequencing and HLA analysis covered a relatively small number of individuals.

Note on this clonotype: The antigen is unknown.

The T cells that were sequenced for TCR beta were CD8+ and CD4+ cells from blood. In contrast to the negatively isolated CD8+ and CD4+ T cells, TEMRA cells were FACS-enriched. An input of roughly 0.5 to 1 ug of RNA was subjected to reverse transcription using random hexamers. Amplification of TCR beta CDR3 was carried out by immunoSEQ multiplex PCR, which covered 54 Vbeta and 13 Jbeta segments. One entry per CDR3 protein results from TCRdb running MiXCR on the immunoSEQ multiplex PCR reads. The data show more than 100,000 distinct CDR3 sequences, 90% to 95% seen once. The sample comprised CD4+ T cells from PBMCs. The sequence came from a human donor in good health.

The CDR3 spells CAWEPYRAAYNEQFF. CDR3 in DNA: TGTGCCTGGGAACCCTACAGGGCGGCCTACAATGAGCAGTTCTTC. V usage is TRBV30 and J usage is TRBJ2-1; weak D call: TRBD1 (6 bases). Trimming removed 5 bases at V and 2 bases at J, with 16 bases between. The V gene's germline CDR1 is GTSNPN and CDR2 SVGIG (reference sequence). CDR3 length equals 15 residues.